These 20 T cell receptor beta chains came from one sample sequenced in a study of T cell responses to AZD1222 COVID-19 vaccine (dated by TCRdb to about 2021). Receptor libraries were prepared by the immunoSEQ multiplex PCR assay. TCRdb carries this immuneACCESS record with in-frame sequences only. Its versions omit some clonotypes, under half of them owing to an unresolved V gene in the studies checked, with the rest unexplained. This sample lists 150,000 or so clones; roughly 90% were detected once. The biggest ten clones account for 1.4% of the sample. The time point label, read with the paper, signifies: baseline before first vaccination. The starting material was peripheral blood, obtained on day 0 of AZD1222 vaccination. The receptor set was obtained from an adult in good health.

The chain has TRBV5-1 and TRBJ2-1; TRBD1 might be the D (5 bases). Germline CDR1 is SGHRS and CDR2 is YFSETQ. Trimming took 0 bases from V and 3 from J, leaving 13 bases between them. This CDR3 contains 16 residues. CDR3 protein: CASSLEGATDYNEQFF. Here the CDR3 DNA reads TGCGCCAGCAGCTTGGAAGGGGCCACAGACTACAATGAGCAGTTCTTC. Complete variable domain (other parts from reference TRBV5-1 and TRBJ2-1): KAGVTQTPRYLIKTRGQQVTLSCSPISGHRSVSWYQQTPGQGLQFLFEYFSETQRNKGNFPGRFSGRQFSNSRSEMNVSTLELGDSALYLCASSLEGATDYNEQFFGPGTRLTVL.

This clone is a singleton in its sample. V gene TRBV9 combines with J gene TRBJ1-3; no firm D call. The V end lost 4 bases, the J end lost 4 bases, and 15 bases lay between the germline ends. From germline, CDR1 is SGDLS and CDR2 YYNGEE. CDR3 length: 15 amino acids. In nucleotides, the CDR3 is TGTGCCAGCAGCCCTCCGAGCTCATGGGGAAACACCATATATTTT. Protein sequence: CASSPPSSWGNTIYF.

The chain links TRBV4-3 to TRBJ1-5, with 8 bases identical to TRBD1. Germline loops: CDR1 LGHNA, CDR2 YSLEER. V lost 4 bases and J lost 3; bases outside the gene matches: 5. The CDR3 sequence is 15 residues long. CDR3 sequence: CASSPGTGHNQPQHF. In DNA, the CDR3 is TGCGCCAGCAGCCCTGGGACAGGCCACAATCAGCCCCAGCATTTT.

The chain has TRBV12-5 and TRBJ2-1, with TRBD2 identical over 14 bases. V lost 1 base, J lost 8 bases, and 4 bases stayed unmatched. Germline assignment: CDR1 LGHNT and CDR2 FRNRAP. CDR3 length: 16 amino acids. In DNA, the CDR3 is TGTGCTAGTGGTTTGGCGACTAGCGGGAGGGCTTATGAGCAGTTCTTC. It codes for CASGLATSGRAYEQFF.

The CDR3 DNA reads as TGTGCCATCAGTGATAGTACAGGGGATGAAAAACTGTTTTTT. Translated, it gives CAISDSTGDEKLFF. The V call is TRBV10-3, the J call TRBJ1-4, with 7 nucleotides matching TRBD1. Trimming at V came to 3 bases and at J to 6 bases, leaving 4 bases not matched to a gene. The CDR3 length is 14 residues. CDR1 is ENHRY and CDR2 is SYGVKD in the germline V gene.

CDR3 in DNA: TGTGCCTGGAGCGCCTCACGCTCAACTAATGAAAAACTGTTTTTT. Protein: CAWSASRSTNEKLFF. The rearrangement links TRBV30 to TRBJ1-4; D gene ambiguous. The CDR3 runs 15 residues. Between the trimmed V and J ends, which lost 3 bases and 0 bases, there was a span of 11 bases. Germline loops: CDR1 GTSNPN, CDR2 SVGIG (reference sequence).

This clone has only a few counts. The same CDR3 can be traced to other DNA sequences in this sample. The chain combines TRBV9 with TRBJ1-1; D uncertain. The germline V gene has CDR1 SGDLS and CDR2 YYNGEE. V was shortened by 0 bases and J by 1 base, with 10 bases between the two germline ends. This CDR3 is 15 amino acids long. CDR3 in amino acids: CASSVDLGGNTEAFF. The CDR3 DNA is TGTGCCAGCAGCGTAGATCTAGGAGGGAACACTGAAGCTTTCTTT.

The chain carries TRBV9 and TRBJ1-1; D may be TRBD1 (5 bases). Germline values: CDR1 SGDLS, CDR2 YYNGEE. V lost 4 bases, J lost 4 bases, and 14 bases lay in between. CDR3 length: 14 residues. The chain's CDR3 is CASSRELGVTEAFF. DNA for the CDR3: TGTGCCAGCAGCCGCGAACTGGGGGTCACTGAAGCTTTCTTT.

This clone has more than one count but fewer than ten. The chain recombines TRBV4-3 with TRBJ2-7, with D perhaps matching TRBD2 (5 bases). Germline V CDR1 and CDR2: LGHNA, YSLEER. The V end was cut by 0 bases, the J end by 0 bases, with 18 bases between. This CDR3 comprises 18 residues. CDR3 loop: CASSQEHQRPESSYEQYF. CDR3 in DNA: TGCGCCAGCAGCCAAGAGCACCAGCGGCCGGAAAGCTCCTACGAGCAGTACTTC.

The sample holds one count of this clone. Here the CDR3 DNA reads TGTGCCAGCAGCTTAGGGAGCGGGGCGTCCTACGAGCAGTACTTC. Its translation is CASSLGSGASYEQYF. This rearrangement joins TRBV7-6 to TRBJ2-7, with 7 bases identical to TRBD2. Germline V lookup: CDR1 SGHVS, CDR2 FNYEAQ. The CDR3 sequence is 15 residues long. V dropped 1 base and J dropped 1; count of bases not matched to a gene: 4.

At least ten counts were recorded for this clone. V gene TRBV19 combines with J gene TRBJ1-1; D ambiguous. The CDR3 is made up of 12 amino acids. Germline V gives CDR1 LNHDA, CDR2 SQIVND (reference sequence). Trimming pared 5 bases from V and 1 base from J, leaving 5 bases between. The CDR3 region is CASSSGNTEAFF. The CDR3 DNA sequence: TGTGCCAGTAGTTCAGGGAACACTGAAGCTTTCTTT.

This clone occurred a few times. The chain employs TRBV29-1 and TRBJ1-3, with D hard to call. V lost 4 bases to trimming and J lost 4 bases, with 14 bases between them. Germline-derived CDR1 and CDR2 are SQVTM and ANQGSEA. This CDR3 has 14 amino acids. This CDR3 is CSVVKGSSGNTIYF. The DNA for the CDR3 is TGCAGCGTTGTTAAAGGGTCGTCAGGAAACACCATATATTTT.

J is TRBJ2-1 and V is TRBV19; 11 positions agree with TRBD2. J lost 7 bases, V lost 5 bases, and 10 bases had no gene match. CDR1 is LNHDA, CDR2 SQIVND, per germline (reference sequence). CDR3 length: 16 amino acids. CDR3 coding DNA: TGTGCCAGTAGTCCAGGGACTAGCGGCTTTAGGAATGAGCAGTTCTTC. Translating gives CASSPGTSGFRNEQFF.

The V call is TRBV10-3, the J call TRBJ2-5; D remains unclear. This CDR3 is 14 amino acids long. Germline CDR1 reads ENHRY; CDR2 reads SYGVKD. V gave up 3 bases and J gave up 5 bases, with 13 bases separating them. In DNA, the CDR3 is TGTGCCATCAGTGAAGGTCATCTGAGGGAGACCCAGTACTTC. Translated: CAISEGHLRETQYF.

The gene calls are TRBV27 and TRBJ2-5; 14 nucleotides align to TRBD2. V was pared by 7 bases and J by 5 bases, with 6 bases of the junction left unmatched. The CDR3 totals 15 residues. In germline, CDR1 is MNHEY, CDR2 SMNVEV (reference sequence). CDR3 region: CASMKTSGRGETQYF. In nucleotides, the CDR3 is TGTGCCAGCATGAAGACTAGCGGGAGGGGGGAGACCCAGTACTTC.

The chain links TRBV4-3 to TRBJ2-2; D is possibly TRBD1 or TRBD2 (5 bases each). Germline V gene lookup returns CDR1 LGHNA and CDR2 YSLEER. V shed 3 bases and J shed 2 bases, with 16 bases lying between them. The CDR3 spans 17 residues. The CDR3 loop reads CASSHFPTGANTGELFF. DNA of the CDR3: TGCGCCAGCAGCCACTTCCCGACCGGGGCCAACACCGGGGAGCTGTTTTTT.

The gene calls are TRBV6-5 and TRBJ2-3; no clear D. V was pared by 4 bases and J by 0 bases, with 8 bases between. In germline, CDR1 is MNHEY, CDR2 SVGAGI. The CDR3 spans 14 residues. Written as DNA, the CDR3 is TGTGCCAGCAGTTTAGGTACTAGCACAGATACGCAGTATTTT. Translated: CASSLGTSTDTQYF.

The rearrangement links TRBV6-4 to TRBJ2-3; a possible D gene is TRBD1 (5 bases). The CDR3 runs 13 residues. The ends were cut back, 2 bases at V and 8 bases at J, with 11 bases in the middle. Per germline, CDR1 MRHNA and CDR2 SNTAGT. The CDR3 DNA is TGTGCCAGCAGTGACAGGGGTGGAAGTACGCAGTATTTT. Protein product: CASSDRGGSTQYF.

The chain combines TRBV6-5 with TRBJ2-2; TRBD1 aligns across 10 bases. The CDR3 covers 15 residues. The trim removed 5 bases at V and 7 bases at J, leaving 7 bases unmatched. Germline V lookup: CDR1 MNHEY, CDR2 SVGAGI. CDR3 DNA: TGTGCCAGCAGTCGTCGACAGGGGGCTATCGGGGAGCTGTTTTTT. This sequence encodes CASSRRQGAIGELFF.

The chain uses TRBV4-1 and TRBJ2-7; TRBD2 matches at 8 bases. V lost 0 bases to trimming and J lost 0 bases; unmatched junction nucleotides: 10. The CDR3 is 18 residues long. Per germline, CDR1 MGHRA and CDR2 YSYEKL. The CDR3 nucleotides are TGCGCCAGCAGCCAAGAAGGGCGGGGGGCTTCAAGCTCCTACGAGCAGTACTTC. Translation gives CASSQEGRGASSSYEQYF.